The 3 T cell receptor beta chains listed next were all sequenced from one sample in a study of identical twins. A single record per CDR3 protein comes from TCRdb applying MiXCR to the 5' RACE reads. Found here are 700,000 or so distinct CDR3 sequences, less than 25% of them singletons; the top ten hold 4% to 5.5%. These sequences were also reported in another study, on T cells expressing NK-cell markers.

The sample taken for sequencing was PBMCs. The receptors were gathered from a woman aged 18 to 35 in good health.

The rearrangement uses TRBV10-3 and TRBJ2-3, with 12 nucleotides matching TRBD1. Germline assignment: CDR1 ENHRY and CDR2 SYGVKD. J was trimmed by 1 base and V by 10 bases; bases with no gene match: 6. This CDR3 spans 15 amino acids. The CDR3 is CATRGTGGRTDTQYF. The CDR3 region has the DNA TGTGCCACCCGCGGGACAGGGGGCCGCACAGATACGCAGTATTTT.

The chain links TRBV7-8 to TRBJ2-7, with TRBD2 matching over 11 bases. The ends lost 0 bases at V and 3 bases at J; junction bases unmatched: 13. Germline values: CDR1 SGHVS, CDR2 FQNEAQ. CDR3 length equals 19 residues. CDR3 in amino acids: CASSLAVFLGLAAHYEQYF. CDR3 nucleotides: TGTGCCAGCAGCTTAGCAGTTTTTTTGGGACTAGCGGCACACTACGAGCAGTACTTC.

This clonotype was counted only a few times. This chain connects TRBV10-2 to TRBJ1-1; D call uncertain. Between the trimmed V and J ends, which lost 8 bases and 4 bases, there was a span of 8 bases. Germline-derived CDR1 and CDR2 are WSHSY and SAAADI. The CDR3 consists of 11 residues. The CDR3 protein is CASLVGTEAFF. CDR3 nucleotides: TGCGCCAGCCTGGTGGGCACTGAAGCTTTCTTT.